This TCR beta chain emerged from a study of monozygotic twins with inflammatory bowel disease. The unique tags termed UMIs, each holding a 6-nucleotide sample barcode, were added by means of template switching. TCRdb re-called the 5' RACE reads; every CDR3 protein appears as one record, without DNA. The table lists 330,000 or so distinct CDR3 sequences, with around 2% in the top ten. Sequences were obtained from blood. The TCR originated in a human donor with ulcerative colitis or Crohn's disease, or a healthy co-twin of an affected twin (not recorded which).

The CDR3 protein is CSARPIRQGSSYSNQPQHF. The chain links TRBV20-1 to TRBJ1-5; TCRdb gives TRBD1 as the D gene, but with no DNA this cannot be confirmed. The CDR3 consists of 19 residues. Germline V gene sequence: CDR1 DFQATT, CDR2 SNEGSKA (reference sequence).